The 25 T cell receptor beta chains below all came from one sample that was sequenced in a study of OX40 agonist ivuxolimab in advanced cancers. Sequencing used immunoSEQ multiplex PCR; TCRdb keeps in-frame clones, though not all of them. The sample carries 45,000 to 65,000 clones, about nine tenths recorded once. The specimen was CD4+ or CD8+ T cells sorted from blood, collected in a trial of the OX40 agonist ivuxolimab. All receptors derive from an adult with an advanced solid tumor such as melanoma, head and neck, liver or kidney cancer.

CDR3 residues: CASSRTIAGRDTGELFF. The CDR3 coding sequence is TGTGCCAGCAGTCGCACTATCGCAGGGCGAGACACCGGGGAGCTGTTTTTT. The chain recombines TRBV7-9 with TRBJ2-2, with D perhaps matching TRBD1 (5 bases). The CDR3 spans 17 residues. The V end was cut by 6 bases, the J end by 3 bases, with 20 bases between. The germline V gene has CDR1 SEHNR and CDR2 FQNEAQ (reference sequence).

CDR3 amino acids: CASSLITGRQPQHF. The CDR3 DNA sequence: TGTGCCAGCAGTTTAATCACAGGGAGGCAGCCCCAGCATTTT. The rearrangement links TRBV28 to TRBJ1-5; perhaps TRBD1 as D (6 bases). Trimming cost V 2 bases and J 7 bases, with 12 bases left between them. The germline V gene encodes CDR1 MDHEN and CDR2 SYDVKM. This CDR3 comprises 14 residues.

This chain links TRBV23-1 with TRBJ2-7; 11 bases line up with TRBD2. TRBV23-1 is known as an ORF, though its function is uncertain. CDR3 length equals 18 residues. V was clipped by 3 bases and J by 0 bases; unmatched bases: 10. In DNA, the CDR3 is TGCGCCAGCAGTCACTCGAACTTAGCGGGAGGGCCCTCCTACGAGCAGTACTTC. This sequence encodes CASSHSNLAGGPSYEQYF.

The gene calls are TRBV5-8 and TRBJ2-1, with unresolved D. CDR1 is SGHTS and CDR2 is YDEGEE in the germline V gene. The CDR3 is made up of 14 amino acids. The germline V and J ends were trimmed by 0 bases and 10 bases, with 14 bases remaining between them. The CDR3 spells CASSLVLFGREQFF. In DNA, the CDR3 is TGTGCCAGCAGCTTGGTGCTCTTCGGCCGGGAGCAGTTCTTC.

This clone has more than one count but fewer than ten. The rearrangement uses TRBV30 and TRBJ1-5; D perhaps matches TRBD1 (5 bases). CDR3 length: 13 amino acids. Germline CDR1 reads GTSNPN; CDR2 reads SVGIG (reference sequence). V was pared by 1 base and J by 2 bases, with 6 bases between. Here the CDR3 reads CAWSEQGNQPQHF. In DNA, the CDR3 is TGTGCCTGGAGTGAACAGGGCAATCAGCCCCAGCATTTT.

The chain joins TRBV18 to TRBJ2-5; TRBD1 is a possible D gene (6 bases). The CDR3 spans 15 residues. Germline V gene sequence: CDR1 KGHSH, CDR2 LQKENI. Between the trimmed V and J ends, which lost 4 bases and 1 base, there was a span of 13 bases. CDR3: CASSRSTGLQETQYF. The CDR3 DNA follows: TGTGCCAGCTCACGATCGACAGGACTCCAAGAGACCCAGTACTTC. The full variable domain, in which reference TRBV18 and TRBJ2-5 provide the parts outside the CDR3, is NAGVMQNPRHLVRRRGQEARLRCSPMKGHSHVYWYRQLPEEGLKFMVYLQKENIIDESGMPKERFSAEFPKEGPSILRIQQVVRGDSAAYFCASSRSTGLQETQYFGPGTRLLVL.

The chain carries TRBV2 and TRBJ1-1; 8 bases map to TRBD1. The V segment lost 10 bases and the J segment 5 bases; nucleotides outside the gene matches: 6. This CDR3 contains 12 residues. Per germline, CDR1 SNHLY and CDR2 FYNNEI. The CDR3 protein is CATQGARTEAFF. CDR3 in DNA: TGTGCCACCCAGGGGGCTCGAACTGAAGCTTTCTTT.

This chain connects TRBV30 to TRBJ2-3; D is ambiguous. The V end was cut by 0 bases, the J end by 4 bases, with 5 bases between. This CDR3 has 12 residues. Germline loops: CDR1 GTSNPN, CDR2 SVGIG (reference sequence). In DNA, the CDR3 is TGTGCCTGGAGTGTCCTAGCAGATACGCAGTATTTT. This translates into CAWSVLADTQYF.

This sequence joins TRBV5-1 and TRBJ1-2; perhaps TRBD1 as D (5 bases). V lost 4 bases, J lost 4 bases, and 17 bases lay in between. Germline V gene lookup returns CDR1 SGHRS and CDR2 YFSETQ. The CDR3 covers 15 residues. The CDR3 nucleotides read TGCGCCAGCAGCACCGGCCAAGGGGTTGGCTATGGCTACACCTTC. It yields the protein CASSTGQGVGYGYTF. Full variable domain (remainder filled in from reference TRBV5-1 and TRBJ1-2): KAGVTQTPRYLIKTRGQQVTLSCSPISGHRSVSWYQQTPGQGLQFLFEYFSETQRNKGNFPGRFSGRQFSNSRSEMNVSTLELGDSALYLCASSTGQGVGYGYTFGSGTRLTVV.

This chain connects TRBV5-4 to TRBJ2-1; 13 positions match TRBD2. V dropped 4 bases and J dropped 7; count of bases not matched to a gene: 5. CDR3 length equals 15 residues. Looked up from germline, CDR1 is SGHNT and CDR2 is YYREEE (reference sequence). The CDR3 reads CASSTGLAGVNEQFF. In DNA form, the CDR3 reads TGTGCCAGCAGCACCGGACTAGCGGGAGTGAATGAGCAGTTCTTC.

The chain is built from TRBV27 and TRBJ2-1; possibly TRBD2 for D (6 bases). The CDR3 totals 12 residues. Germline assignment: CDR1 MNHEY and CDR2 SMNVEV (reference sequence). The germline V and J ends were trimmed by 2 bases and 7 bases, with 6 bases remaining between them. CDR3: CASSLRGNEQFF. As DNA, the CDR3 is TGTGCCAGCAGTTTACGGGGGAATGAGCAGTTCTTC.

The CDR3, as DNA: TGTGCCAGCAGCAGCCGACAGGATAGAGTGTACTTC. It translates to CASSSRQDRVYF. The V and J genes are TRBV12-1 and TRBJ2-7; TRBD1 reflects the table's D call only, with no check against the DNA. TRBV12-1 counts as a pseudogene. This CDR3 is built from 12 residues.

This sequence joins TRBV6-1 and TRBJ2-5; 8 bases map to TRBD2. Germline CDR1 is MNHNS and CDR2 is SASEGT. The CDR3 covers 15 residues. Trimming took 6 bases from V and 5 from J; bases not matched to a gene: 11. In nucleotides, the CDR3 is TGTGCCAGCAGAACGAGCGGGAGTCGGGGCGAGACCCAGTACTTC. Amino acids: CASRTSGSRGETQYF.

This clone was counted a single time. This sequence joins TRBV5-1 and TRBJ2-5, with D unclear. The length of the CDR3 is 16 residues. Trimming cost V 0 bases and J 2 bases, with 14 bases left between them. In germline, CDR1 is SGHRS, CDR2 YFSETQ. CDR3 loop: CASSLVARIVQETQYF. CDR3 bases: TGCGCCAGCAGCTTGGTGGCCAGGATCGTACAAGAGACCCAGTACTTC.

The chain recombines TRBV6-5 with TRBJ1-5; 9 positions agree with TRBD1. The CDR3 extends over 15 amino acids. V lost 6 bases to trimming and J lost 2 bases; unmatched junction nucleotides: 5. Germline V CDR1 and CDR2: MNHEY, SVGAGI. CDR3 nucleotides: TGTGCCAGCAGCCTTCGGACAGGGGGCAATCAGCCCCAGCATTTT. Protein: CASSLRTGGNQPQHF.

This sequence joins TRBV7-3 and TRBJ1-2; D is possibly TRBD1 (5 bases). The CDR3 has 15 amino acids. V lost 6 bases and J lost 0, with 14 bases in between. The V gene's germline CDR1 is SGHTA and CDR2 FQGTGA. The CDR3: CASSPGTSANYGYTF. The CDR3 DNA is TGTGCCAGCAGTCCCGGGACGAGTGCTAACTATGGCTACACCTTC.

The V call is TRBV30, the J call TRBJ2-3; TRBD2 aligns across 9 bases. The CDR3 is made up of 14 amino acids. Per germline, CDR1 GTSNPN and CDR2 SVGIG (reference sequence). V trimming: 7 bases; J trimming: 1 base; junction bases outside the gene matches: 6. In DNA, the CDR3 is TGTGCCTTAGCGGGAGATGGAGGCACAGATACGCAGTATTTT. This gives the protein CALAGDGGTDTQYF.

V is TRBV29-1 and J is TRBJ2-3; D perhaps matches TRBD1 (5 bases). The V end was cut by 7 bases, the J end by 1 base, with 12 bases between. The CDR3 has 13 residues. CDR1 is SQVTM, CDR2 ANQGSEA, per germline. CDR3 region: CSAGPDRTDTQYF. The CDR3, as DNA: TGCAGCGCAGGGCCGGATCGCACAGATACGCAGTATTTT.

The chain couples TRBV5-6 to TRBJ2-2; weak D call: TRBD2 (5 bases). The CDR3 consists of 14 residues. Between the trimmed V and J ends, which lost 2 bases and 4 bases, there was a span of 9 bases. Germline V gene sequence: CDR1 SGHDT, CDR2 YYEEEE. CDR3 protein: CASSLRSGTGELFF. DNA of the CDR3: TGTGCCAGCAGCTTAAGAAGCGGCACCGGGGAGCTGTTTTTT.

This chain uses TRBV5-1 with TRBJ2-3; D possibly corresponds to TRBD2 (6 bases). Germline lookup yields CDR1 SGHRS and CDR2 YFSETQ. V was trimmed by 4 bases and J by 5 bases, leaving 20 bases between them. The CDR3 length is 16 residues. CDR3 DNA: TGCGCCAGCAGCCCGGGGGACTGGAGAGGCTTAGATACGCAGTATTTT. Encoded protein: CASSPGDWRGLDTQYF.

This sequence joins TRBV5-1 and TRBJ2-5, with 8 bases aligning to TRBD2. This CDR3 spans 14 amino acids. Per the germline V gene, CDR1 is SGHRS and CDR2 is YFSETQ. V dropped 7 bases and J dropped 5; count of bases not matched to a gene: 10. This CDR3 reads CASGEAGGEETQYF. The CDR3 DNA is TGCGCCAGCGGGGAGGCGGGGGGCGAGGAGACCCAGTACTTC.

The chain recombines TRBV7-2 with TRBJ2-7; 10 positions agree with TRBD2. CDR1 is SGHTA, CDR2 FQGNSA, per germline. Trimming at V came to 5 bases and at J to 3 bases, leaving 10 bases not matched to a gene. This CDR3 contains 16 residues. CDR3 nucleotides: TGTGCCAGCAGCCTCGACGTAGCGGGAGGTATCTACGAGCAGTACTTC. Its protein is CASSLDVAGGIYEQYF.

The genes are TRBV28 and TRBJ2-1; 10 bases align to TRBD2. The V gene's germline CDR1 is MDHEN and CDR2 SYDVKM. V lost 7 bases and J lost 7; bases outside the gene matches: 10. The CDR3 has 15 residues. CDR3 residues: CASTNEASGRNEQFF. In nucleotides, the CDR3 is TGTGCCAGCACGAATGAGGCTAGCGGGAGAAATGAGCAGTTCTTC.

This clone was observed a single time. The chain uses TRBV5-1 and TRBJ2-7; a possible D gene is TRBD1 (6 bases). The CDR3 is made up of 15 amino acids. Trimming shortened V by 4 bases and J by 0 bases, and 14 bases separated the two germline ends. CDR1 and CDR2 (germline): SGHRS, YFSETQ. CDR3 amino acids: CASSPQGSSSYEQYF. In nucleotides, the CDR3 is TGCGCCAGCAGCCCGCAGGGGTCCAGCTCCTACGAGCAGTACTTC. The whole variable domain, remainder taken from reference TRBV5-1 and TRBJ2-7, is KAGVTQTPRYLIKTRGQQVTLSCSPISGHRSVSWYQQTPGQGLQFLFEYFSETQRNKGNFPGRFSGRQFSNSRSEMNVSTLELGDSALYLCASSPQGSSSYEQYFGPGTRLTVT.

V usage is TRBV29-1 and J usage is TRBJ2-3, with 9 bases that match TRBD1. The CDR3 has 13 residues. Germline CDR1 reads SQVTM; CDR2 reads ANQGSEA. V was clipped by 5 bases and J by 6 bases; unmatched bases: 6. CDR3 residues: CSVYDRGADTQYF. The CDR3 region has the DNA TGCAGCGTTTACGACAGGGGGGCCGATACGCAGTATTTT.